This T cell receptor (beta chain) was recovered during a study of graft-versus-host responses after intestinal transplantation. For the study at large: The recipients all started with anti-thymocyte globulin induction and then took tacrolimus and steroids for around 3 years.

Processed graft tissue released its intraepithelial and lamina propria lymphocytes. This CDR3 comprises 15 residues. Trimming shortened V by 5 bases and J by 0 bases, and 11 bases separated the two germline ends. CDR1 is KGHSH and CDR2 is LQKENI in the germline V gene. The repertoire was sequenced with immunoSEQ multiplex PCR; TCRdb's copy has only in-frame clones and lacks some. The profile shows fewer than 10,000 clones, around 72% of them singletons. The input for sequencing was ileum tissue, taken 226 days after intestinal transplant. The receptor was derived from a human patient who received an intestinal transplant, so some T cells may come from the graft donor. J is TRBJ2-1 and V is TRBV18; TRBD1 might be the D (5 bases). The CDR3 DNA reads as TGTGCCAGCTCATCAGGGATGAGCTCCTACAATGAGCAGTTCTTC. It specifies CASSSGMSSYNEQFF.